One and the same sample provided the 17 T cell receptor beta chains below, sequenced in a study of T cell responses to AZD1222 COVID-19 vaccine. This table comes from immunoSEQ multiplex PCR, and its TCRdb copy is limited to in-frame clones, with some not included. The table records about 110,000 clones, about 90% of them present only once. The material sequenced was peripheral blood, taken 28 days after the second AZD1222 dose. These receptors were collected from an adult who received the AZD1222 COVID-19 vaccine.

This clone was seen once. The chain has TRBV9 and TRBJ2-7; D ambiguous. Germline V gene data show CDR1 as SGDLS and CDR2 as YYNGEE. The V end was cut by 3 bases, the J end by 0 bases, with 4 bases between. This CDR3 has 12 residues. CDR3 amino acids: CASSGDSYEQYF. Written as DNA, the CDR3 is TGTGCCAGCAGCGGCGACTCCTACGAGCAGTACTTC.

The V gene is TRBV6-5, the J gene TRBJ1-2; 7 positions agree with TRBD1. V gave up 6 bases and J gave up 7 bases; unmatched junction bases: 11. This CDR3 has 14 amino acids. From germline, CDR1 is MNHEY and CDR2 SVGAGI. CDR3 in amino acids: CASSPGQRFGGYTF. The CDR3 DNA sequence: TGTGCCAGCAGCCCGGGACAGAGGTTTGGTGGCTACACCTTC.

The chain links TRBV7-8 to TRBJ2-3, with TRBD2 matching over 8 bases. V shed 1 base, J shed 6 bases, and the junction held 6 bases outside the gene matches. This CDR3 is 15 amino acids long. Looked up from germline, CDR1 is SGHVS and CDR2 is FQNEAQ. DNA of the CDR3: TGTGCCAGCAGCTTAGGGTTAGCGGGGTGGGATACGCAGTATTTT. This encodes CASSLGLAGWDTQYF.

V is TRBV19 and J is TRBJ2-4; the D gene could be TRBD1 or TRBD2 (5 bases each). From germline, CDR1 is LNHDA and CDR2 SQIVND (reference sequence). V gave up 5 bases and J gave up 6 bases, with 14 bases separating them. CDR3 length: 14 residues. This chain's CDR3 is CASSVGTLGNIQYF. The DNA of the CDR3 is TGTGCCAGTAGTGTCGGGACCCTCGGAAACATTCAGTACTTC.

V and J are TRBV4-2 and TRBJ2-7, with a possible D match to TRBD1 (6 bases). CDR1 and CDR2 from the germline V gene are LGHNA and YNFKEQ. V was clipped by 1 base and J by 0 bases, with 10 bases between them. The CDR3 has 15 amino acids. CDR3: CASSQGVDSSYEQYF. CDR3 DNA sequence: TGTGCCAGCAGCCAAGGAGTGGACAGCTCCTACGAGCAGTACTTC.

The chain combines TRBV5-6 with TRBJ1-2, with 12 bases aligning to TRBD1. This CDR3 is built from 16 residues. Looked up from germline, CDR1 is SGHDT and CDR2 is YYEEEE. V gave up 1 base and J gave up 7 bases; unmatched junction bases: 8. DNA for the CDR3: TGTGCCAGCAGCTTGAGTATGGGACAGGGGGCCGGTGGCTACACCTTC. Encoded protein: CASSLSMGQGAGGYTF. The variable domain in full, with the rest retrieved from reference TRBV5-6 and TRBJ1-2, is DAGVTQSPTHLIKTRGQQVTLRCSPKSGHDTVSWYQQALGQGPQFIFQYYEEEERQRGNFPDRFSGHQFPNYSSELNVNALLLGDSALYLCASSLSMGQGAGGYTFGSGTRLTVV.

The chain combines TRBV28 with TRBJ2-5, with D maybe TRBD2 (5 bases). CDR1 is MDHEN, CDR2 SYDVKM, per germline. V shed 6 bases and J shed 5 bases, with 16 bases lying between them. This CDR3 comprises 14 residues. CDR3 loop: CASSPGGLLETQYF. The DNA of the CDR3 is TGTGCCAGCAGCCCTGGCGGGCTATTGGAGACCCAGTACTTC.

The CDR3 coding sequence is TGTGCCAGCAGCCATGACTTCAGGGGGCGCAGGTCGCCTGAAGCTTTCTTT. Translating gives CASSHDFRGRRSPEAFF. The chain employs TRBV3-1 (or the pseudogene TRBV3-2) and TRBJ1-1, with 8 bases that match TRBD1. This CDR3 has 17 residues. CDR1 is LGHDT and CDR2 is YNNKEL in the germline V gene (reference sequence). With 3 bases clipped from V and 6 bases from J, the junction kept 15 bases outside the gene matches.

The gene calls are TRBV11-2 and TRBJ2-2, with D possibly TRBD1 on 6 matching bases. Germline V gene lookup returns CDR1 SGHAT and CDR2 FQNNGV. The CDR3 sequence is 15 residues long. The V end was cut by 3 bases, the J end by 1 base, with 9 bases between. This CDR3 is CASSFIQGNTGELFF. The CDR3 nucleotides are TGTGCCAGCAGCTTCATACAGGGGAACACCGGGGAGCTGTTTTTT.

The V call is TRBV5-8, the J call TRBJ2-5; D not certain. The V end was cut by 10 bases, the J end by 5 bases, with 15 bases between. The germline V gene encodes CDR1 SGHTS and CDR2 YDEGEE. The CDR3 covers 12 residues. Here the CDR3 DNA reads TGTGCCCCTCGATGGGCCGGGGAGACCCAGTACTTC. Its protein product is CAPRWAGETQYF. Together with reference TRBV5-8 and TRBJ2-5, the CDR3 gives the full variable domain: EAGVTQSPTHLIKTRGQQATLRCSPISGHTSVYWYQQALGLGLQFLLWYDEGEERNRGNFPPRFSGRQFPNYSSELNVNALELEDSALYLCAPRWAGETQYFGPGTRLLVL.

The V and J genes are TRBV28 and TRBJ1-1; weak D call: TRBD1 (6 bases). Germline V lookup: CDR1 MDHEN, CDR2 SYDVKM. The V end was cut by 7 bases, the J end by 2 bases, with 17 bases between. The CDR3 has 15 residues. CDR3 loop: CASTLGGASNTEAFF. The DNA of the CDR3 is TGTGCCAGCACCTTGGGGGGGGCCTCTAACACTGAAGCTTTCTTT.

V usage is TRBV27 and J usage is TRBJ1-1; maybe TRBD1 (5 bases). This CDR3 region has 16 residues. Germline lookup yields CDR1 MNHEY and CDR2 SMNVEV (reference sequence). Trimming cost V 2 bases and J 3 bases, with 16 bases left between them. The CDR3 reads CASSLVGDSRDTEAFF. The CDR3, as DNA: TGTGCCAGCAGTTTAGTGGGGGACTCCCGGGACACTGAAGCTTTCTTT.

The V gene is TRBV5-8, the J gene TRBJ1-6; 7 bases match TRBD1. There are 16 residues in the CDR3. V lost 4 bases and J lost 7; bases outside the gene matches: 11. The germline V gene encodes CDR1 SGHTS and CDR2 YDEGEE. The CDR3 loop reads CASSLRQGVFNSPLHF. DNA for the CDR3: TGTGCCAGCAGCCTCAGACAGGGAGTCTTCAATTCACCCCTCCACTTT. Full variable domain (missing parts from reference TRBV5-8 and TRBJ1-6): EAGVTQSPTHLIKTRGQQATLRCSPISGHTSVYWYQQALGLGLQFLLWYDEGEERNRGNFPPRFSGRQFPNYSSELNVNALELEDSALYLCASSLRQGVFNSPLHFGNGTRLTVT.

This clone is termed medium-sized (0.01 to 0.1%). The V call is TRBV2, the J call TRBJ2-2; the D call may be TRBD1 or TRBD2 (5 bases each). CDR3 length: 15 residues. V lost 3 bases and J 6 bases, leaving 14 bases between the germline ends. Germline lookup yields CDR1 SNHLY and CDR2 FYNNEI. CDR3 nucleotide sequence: TGTGCCAGCAGTGAGGGGGACCTAGCTCCCGGGGAGCTGTTTTTT. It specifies CASSEGDLAPGELFF.

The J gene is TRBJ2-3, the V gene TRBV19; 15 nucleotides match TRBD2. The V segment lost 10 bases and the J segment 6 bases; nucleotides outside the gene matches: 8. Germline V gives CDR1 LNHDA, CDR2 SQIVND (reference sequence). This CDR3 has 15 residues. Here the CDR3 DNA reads TGTGCCACCAGGACTAGCGGGGGGGCGTGGGATACGCAGTATTTT. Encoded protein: CATRTSGGAWDTQYF.

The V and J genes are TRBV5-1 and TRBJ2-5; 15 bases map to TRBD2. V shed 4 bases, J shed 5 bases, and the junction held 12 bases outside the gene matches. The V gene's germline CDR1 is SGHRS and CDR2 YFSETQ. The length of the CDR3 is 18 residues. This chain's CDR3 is CASSLRRTSGRAYETQYF. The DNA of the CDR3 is TGCGCCAGCAGCCTCCGGCGGACTAGCGGGAGGGCCTATGAGACCCAGTACTTC.

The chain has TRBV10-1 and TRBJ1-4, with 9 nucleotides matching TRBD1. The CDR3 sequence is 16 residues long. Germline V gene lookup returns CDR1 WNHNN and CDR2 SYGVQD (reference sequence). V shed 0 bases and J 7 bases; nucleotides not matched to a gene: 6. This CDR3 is CASSESGTGSVEKLFF. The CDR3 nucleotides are TGCGCCAGCAGTGAGTCCGGGACAGGGAGTGTTGAAAAACTGTTTTTT.